This paragraph reports one TCR beta chain. These data originate in a study of blood T cell repertoires in COVID-19. Study overall: COVID-19 samples from acute and convalescent phases originated in the United States, Italy and Spain. T cells, B-cell-depleted T cells, or PBMCs supplied cDNA or gDNA.

Trimming at V came to 0 bases and at J to 9 bases, leaving 15 bases not matched to a gene. Germline V lookup: CDR1 SGDLS, CDR2 YYNGEE. The CDR3 is 19 residues long. In the authors' workflow: The authors estimated nucleated cell counts from reference gene primer amplification. Sequenced by immunoSEQ multiplex PCR; TCRdb stores in-frame clones only, minus some. The D gene and trimming were derived from the DNA, and the V and J assignments and clone size from that table. Seen here are about 94,000 clones, more than 65% observed once, and the top ten hold around 6.5%. This TCR came from a man between 60 and 70 years old with acute or convalescent COVID-19. The rearrangement joins TRBV9 to TRBJ1-6, with 10 bases aligning to TRBD1. What was sequenced was peripheral blood. The chain's CDR3 is CASSVASGGDRGISSPLHF. For the CDR3, the DNA is TGTGCCAGCAGCGTAGCCTCCGGTGGGGACAGGGGAATAAGTTCACCCCTCCACTTT.